The table lists the clone carrying this TCR beta chain with a count of one. Its antigen is not known. The data stem from a study of T cell responses to AZD1222 COVID-19 vaccine. Study-level information: Analysis merged second doses at about 4 or about 12 weeks. Study outcomes and limitations: Rises in breadth and depth of Spike-specific TCRs came after two AZD1222 doses.

Only in-frame clones appear in the TCRdb table, and some are missing; sequencing was by immunoSEQ multiplex PCR. Of 95,000 to 100,000 clones listed, around 83% are singletons. The specimen comprised peripheral blood, sampled on day 0 of AZD1222 vaccination. This sequence was found in an adult in good health.

The CDR3 nucleotides are TGTGCCAGCAGTTTAGACAGCATGAACACTGAAGCTTTCTTT. Its protein product is CASSLDSMNTEAFF. The gene calls are TRBV27 and TRBJ1-1; tentatively, D is TRBD1 (5 bases). V was pared by 2 bases and J by 0 bases, with 7 bases between. The CDR3 covers 14 residues. Germline V lookup: CDR1 MNHEY, CDR2 SMNVEV (reference sequence).